These 2 T cell receptor beta chains share one sample of origin, sequenced in a study of regulatory T cells in long-lasting Graves disease. Time point reported: newly diagnosed GD, antithyroid drugs for less than 3 months. RNA isolated from PBMCs was used to make the TCR library. Researchers made TCR beta libraries by using iRepertoire HTBI primers and running Arm-PCR on CDR3 regions. MiXCR, run by TCRdb on the multiplex PCR reads, gives a single entry per CDR3 protein. The sample consists of about 420,000 distinct CDR3 sequences, over 15% of them appearing once. This same sample was also taken into another study, of T cells in Graves' hyperthyroidism and ophthalmopathy.

Sequences were derived from peripheral blood mononuclear cells (PBMCs), sampled at new diagnosis, from a patient treated with antithyroid drugs. The receptors were sampled from a woman between 18 and 29 years old with Graves disease.

This clonotype was counted between two and nine times. J is TRBJ1-4 and V is TRBV4-3, with unresolved D. Between the trimmed V and J ends, which lost 6 bases and 4 bases, there was a span of 12 bases. The V gene's germline CDR1 is LGHNA and CDR2 YSLEER. The CDR3 contains 14 residues. CDR3 amino acids: CASSPDEYNEKLFF. The CDR3 nucleotides are TGCGCCAGCAGTCCTGACGAGTATAATGAAAAACTGTTTTTT.

This clonotype was seen repeatedly, ten times or more. The chain joins TRBV3-1 to TRBJ2-7; the match to TRBD2 covers 7 bases. Germline V lookup: CDR1 LGHDT, CDR2 YNNKEL (reference sequence). CDR3 size: 17 residues. Trimming took 1 base from V and 0 from J; bases not matched to a gene: 9. CDR3 residues: CASSQASAGVSSYEQYF. The CDR3 DNA sequence: TGTGCCAGCAGCCAAGCTTCTGCGGGAGTCAGCTCCTACGAGCAGTACTTC.